Below are 32 T cell receptor beta chains sequenced from a single sample in a study of blood T cell repertoires in COVID-19. Data came from immunoSEQ multiplex PCR; TCRdb stores just in-frame clones and leaves some out. The table lists some 300,000 clones, 90% of them singletons. The specimen was peripheral blood. The source is a woman aged 40 to 50 with COVID-19, enrolled during active disease.

The rearrangement joins TRBV5-1 to TRBJ1-6; 7 bases are a match to TRBD1. Unmatched junction bases numbered 9, after V lost 2 bases and J lost 7 bases. The germline V gene has CDR1 SGHRS and CDR2 YFSETQ. CDR3 size: 16 residues. DNA of the CDR3: TGCGCCAGCAGCTTCGACGGACAGGCGTCCAATTCACCCCTCCACTTT. Translated: CASSFDGQASNSPLHF.

The V gene is TRBV6-2 or TRBV6-3, the J gene TRBJ2-4, with TRBD2 matching over 7 bases. The germline CDR1 and CDR2 sequences are MNHEY and SVGEGT. This CDR3 comprises 15 residues. The J segment lost 9 bases and the V segment lost 5 bases, leaving 13 bases of the junction unmatched. In DNA, the CDR3 is TGTGCCAGCAGTCCCCCTGGAGCGGGGAAGGGCATTCAGTACTTC. As protein: CASSPPGAGKGIQYF.

This chain links TRBV5-4 with TRBJ2-7; D gene uncertain. V was pared by 2 bases and J by 1 base, with 10 bases between. The CDR3 sequence is 14 residues long. Germline V gene lookup returns CDR1 SGHNT and CDR2 YYREEE (reference sequence). CDR3 DNA sequence: TGTGCCAGCAGCTTACAGACGGTTTCCTACGAGCAGTACTTC. Translated: CASSLQTVSYEQYF. The complete variable domain, with remaining parts taken from reference TRBV5-4 and TRBJ2-7, reads ETGVTQSPTHLIKTRGQQVTLRCSSQSGHNTVSWYQQALGQGPQFIFQYYREEENGRGNFPPRFSGLQFPNYSSELNVNALELDDSALYLCASSLQTVSYEQYFGPGTRLTVT.

This sequence joins TRBV4-3 and TRBJ1-4; 7 positions match TRBD1. Germline CDR1 reads LGHNA; CDR2 reads YSLEER. This CDR3 spans 14 amino acids. V lost 1 base and J lost 8; bases outside the gene matches: 4. CDR3 loop: CASSQAGGEEKLFF. CDR3 bases: TGCGCCAGCAGCCAAGCAGGGGGTGAAGAAAAACTGTTTTTT.

The rearrangement links TRBV5-4 to TRBJ2-5; D possibly corresponds to TRBD2 (6 bases). The germline V and J ends were trimmed by 2 bases and 0 bases, with 8 bases remaining between them. The CDR3 spans 14 residues. CDR1 is SGHNT and CDR2 is YYREEE in the germline V gene (reference sequence). CDR3 sequence: CASSFRDYQETQYF. The CDR3 coding sequence is TGTGCCAGCAGCTTCCGGGACTACCAAGAGACCCAGTACTTC.

The J gene is TRBJ2-5, the V gene TRBV27; 9 bases map to TRBD1. The germline V gene encodes CDR1 MNHEY and CDR2 SMNVEV (reference sequence). V was clipped by 4 bases and J by 0 bases; unmatched bases: 9. This CDR3 comprises 17 residues. As DNA, the CDR3 is TGTGCCAGCAGTTCACTCACCGGGACAGGGAACCAAGAGACCCAGTACTTC. This sequence encodes CASSSLTGTGNQETQYF.

This chain joins TRBV27 and TRBJ2-1; 7 positions match TRBD1. Germline values: CDR1 MNHEY, CDR2 SMNVEV (reference sequence). This CDR3 comprises 18 residues. The trim removed 4 bases at V and 0 bases at J, leaving 12 bases unmatched. CDR3 residues: CASSSTPPTGLSYNEQFF. CDR3 coding DNA: TGTGCCAGCAGTTCCACACCACCGACAGGGCTCTCCTACAATGAGCAGTTCTTC.

The V gene is TRBV28, the J gene TRBJ1-4; D unclear. V dropped 1 base and J dropped 7 bases, with 13 bases sitting between them. Germline V gene lookup returns CDR1 MDHEN and CDR2 SYDVKM. This CDR3 comprises 15 residues. The chain's CDR3 is CASSLLGREGEKLFF. In DNA form, the CDR3 reads TGTGCCAGCAGTTTATTGGGGAGGGAGGGTGAAAAACTGTTTTTT.

The rearrangement uses TRBV9 and TRBJ1-1; a possible D gene is TRBD1 (5 bases). CDR1 is SGDLS, CDR2 YYNGEE, per germline. The CDR3 length is 17 residues. The V end lost 0 bases, the J end lost 6 bases, and 21 bases lay between the germline ends. The CDR3 spells CASSVAGTSARASEAFF. CDR3 coding DNA: TGTGCCAGCAGCGTAGCAGGTACTTCCGCCAGGGCTTCTGAAGCTTTCTTT.

The V call is TRBV20-1, the J call TRBJ2-1, with 8 bases fitting TRBD2. Trimming at V came to 3 bases and at J to 5 bases, leaving 12 bases not matched to a gene. CDR3 length: 16 amino acids. Germline CDR1 and CDR2: DFQATT and SNEGSKA (reference sequence). The CDR3 coding sequence is TGCAGTGCTAGTGGTCTAGCGGGTGGGTCGCACAATGAGCAGTTCTTC. It translates to CSASGLAGGSHNEQFF.

The CDR3 sequence is CASSLGRGDTEAFF. The CDR3 DNA reads TGTGCCAGCAGCCTGGGGCGGGGCGACACTGAAGCTTTCTTT. V gene TRBV11-3 combines with J gene TRBJ1-1, with a possible D match to TRBD1 (5 bases). This CDR3 has 14 residues. The germline CDR1 and CDR2 sequences are SGHNT and YENEEA. Trimming took off 5 bases at V and 3 bases at J, with 13 bases between the two ends.

This rearrangement joins TRBV5-1 to TRBJ2-7; 8 bases map to TRBD2. The CDR3 is 13 amino acids. V was clipped by 5 bases and J by 3 bases; unmatched bases: 4. Germline assignment: CDR1 SGHRS and CDR2 YFSETQ. This chain's CDR3 is CASRPTSGYEQYF. The CDR3 DNA reads TGCGCCAGCAGACCAACTAGCGGCTACGAGCAGTACTTC.

The J gene is TRBJ2-7, the V gene TRBV6-5; 10 bases line up with TRBD1. J was trimmed by 5 bases and V by 6 bases; bases with no gene match: 10. The CDR3 runs to 15 residues. Germline V lookup: CDR1 MNHEY, CDR2 SVGAGI. As DNA, the CDR3 is TGTGCCAGCAGACTACGAGCGGGACAGGGGAACGAGCAGTACTTC. As protein: CASRLRAGQGNEQYF.

The rearrangement uses TRBV2 and TRBJ1-5; the D gene is possibly TRBD1 (5 bases). CDR1 and CDR2 (germline): SNHLY, FYNNEI. Trimming left V 0 bases short and J 4 bases short, with 10 bases between. The CDR3 length is 15 residues. The CDR3 DNA sequence: TGTGCCAGCAGTGAAGCGCTTCGGGGGAATCAGCCCCAGCATTTT. Its translation is CASSEALRGNQPQHF.

The V and J genes are TRBV7-3 and TRBJ2-6; possible D gene TRBD1, 6 bases. This CDR3 is built from 16 residues. Trimming pared 1 base from V and 2 bases from J, leaving 9 bases between. Germline CDR1 SGHTA, CDR2 FQGTGA. CDR3 residues: CASSLNRDPGANVLTF. CDR3 nucleotide sequence: TGTGCCAGCAGCTTAAACAGGGACCCTGGGGCCAACGTCCTGACTTTC. Combining the CDR3 with reference TRBV7-3 and TRBJ2-6 gives the whole variable domain GAGVSQTPSNKVTEKGKYVELRCDPISGHTALYWYRQSLGQGPEFLIYFQGTGAADDSGLPNDRFFAVRPEGSVSTLKIQRTERGDSAVYLCASSLNRDPGANVLTFGAGSRLTVL.

The chain couples TRBV2 to TRBJ1-6; D is ambiguous. Per the germline V gene, CDR1 is SNHLY and CDR2 is FYNNEI. The CDR3 consists of 12 residues. Between the trimmed V and J ends, which lost 4 bases and 10 bases, there was a span of 8 bases. The CDR3 DNA sequence: TGTGCCAGCAGTGGGGTCGGGTCACCCCTCCACTTT. This sequence encodes CASSGVGSPLHF.

The chain couples TRBV7-6 to TRBJ2-1; possible D gene TRBD2, 6 bases. Trimming left V 1 base short and J 0 bases short, with 16 bases between. The CDR3 contains 18 residues. Per germline, CDR1 SGHVS and CDR2 FNYEAQ. The DNA for the CDR3 is TGTGCCAGCAGCTTAGGCCGGAGGGTCCAGGGCTCCTACAATGAGCAGTTCTTC. Translating it yields CASSLGRRVQGSYNEQFF.

The chain recombines TRBV11-2 with TRBJ1-4; 10 bases are shared with TRBD1. Germline V lookup: CDR1 SGHAT, CDR2 FQNNGV. The V gene end was trimmed by 4 bases and the J gene end by 4 bases; junction bases not matched to a gene: 0. This CDR3 comprises 14 residues. The CDR3 nucleotides read TGTGCCAGCAGCTGGACAGGGGGTAATGAAAAACTGTTTTTT. Translated: CASSWTGGNEKLFF.

V usage is TRBV7-9 and J usage is TRBJ2-5; 8 bases map to TRBD1. Looked up from germline, CDR1 is SEHNR and CDR2 is FQNEAQ (reference sequence). V lost 5 bases, J lost 1 base, and 6 bases stayed unmatched. This CDR3 comprises 15 residues. The CDR3 reads CASSTGQVPQETQYF. CDR3 in DNA: TGTGCCAGCAGCACGGGACAGGTCCCCCAAGAGACCCAGTACTTC.

J is TRBJ2-7 and V is TRBV10-3; TRBD1 agrees at 8 bases. In germline, CDR1 is ENHRY, CDR2 SYGVKD. Unmatched junction bases numbered 6, after V lost 6 bases and J lost 5 bases. The CDR3 has 13 residues. The CDR3 sequence is CAISDRGENEQYF. The DNA of the CDR3 is TGTGCCATCAGCGACAGGGGAGAAAACGAGCAGTACTTC.

This chain joins TRBV5-1 and TRBJ1-1, with 9 bases fitting TRBD1. CDR1 and CDR2 from the germline V gene are SGHRS and YFSETQ. The CDR3 runs to 13 residues. The V segment lost 4 bases and the J segment 5 bases; nucleotides outside the gene matches: 3. The CDR3 sequence: CASSPQGATEAFF. The CDR3, as DNA: TGCGCCAGCAGCCCACAGGGGGCGACTGAAGCTTTCTTT.

The chain carries TRBV27 and TRBJ2-7; 7 nucleotides match TRBD2. CDR1 MNHEY and CDR2 SMNVEV come from the germline V gene (reference sequence). The V segment lost 4 bases and the J segment 0 bases; nucleotides outside the gene matches: 6. There are 15 residues in the CDR3. The CDR3 nucleotides are TGTGCCAGCAGTTCAGCGGGACTGACCTCCTACGAGCAGTACTTC. This codes for CASSSAGLTSYEQYF.

This clone has only one observation. The chain uses TRBV4-1 and TRBJ2-7, with 8 bases aligning to TRBD1. J was trimmed by 5 bases and V by 1 base; bases with no gene match: 7. The CDR3 runs to 15 residues. Germline assignment: CDR1 MGHRA and CDR2 YSYEKL. The CDR3 loop reads CASSQAGQGQHEQYF. DNA for the CDR3: TGCGCCAGCAGCCAAGCCGGACAGGGTCAACACGAGCAGTACTTC.

About this clone itself: One end of the junction varies from germline; a read error may be responsible. Here the CDR3 reads CASSFYRNF. In DNA, the CDR3 is TGTGCCAGCAGCTTCTACAGGAACTTC. The chain combines TRBV7-8 with TRBJ2-5, with D tentatively TRBD1 (5 bases). This CDR3 region has 9 residues. CDR1 and CDR2 from the germline V gene are SGHVS and FQNEAQ.

This clone was observed a few times. The chain links TRBV2 to TRBJ1-4; TRBD1 matches 8 bases. V gave up 4 bases and J gave up 8 bases; unmatched junction bases: 6. Germline-derived CDR1 and CDR2 are SNHLY and FYNNEI. The CDR3 runs 14 residues. DNA for the CDR3: TGTGCCAGCAGTGTGCAGGGGGCCGACGAAAAACTGTTTTTT. This encodes CASSVQGADEKLFF.

The rearrangement links TRBV28 to TRBJ1-3; maybe TRBD1 (6 bases). Trimming removed 4 bases from V and 4 bases from J, with 20 bases in between. The CDR3 consists of 17 residues. Per germline, CDR1 MDHEN and CDR2 SYDVKM. CDR3 nucleotide sequence: TGTGCCAGCAGTTCCAAGGACAGCTCAAAAGGAGGAAACACCATATATTTT. Residues: CASSSKDSSKGGNTIYF.

Concerning this clone: The same CDR3 arises from other DNA sequences in this sample as well. The chain links TRBV6-2 or TRBV6-3 to TRBJ1-5; 8 positions agree with TRBD1. CDR3 length: 17 amino acids. Trimming took 0 bases from V and 3 from J; bases not matched to a gene: 7. CDR1 and CDR2 (germline): MNHEY, SVGEGT. The CDR3 region is CASSYSKGTGDNQPQHF. The CDR3 nucleotides read TGTGCCAGCAGTTACTCGAAGGGGACAGGTGACAATCAGCCCCAGCATTTT.

V gene TRBV4-1 combines with J gene TRBJ2-1; 9 bases match TRBD2. Germline lookup yields CDR1 MGHRA and CDR2 YSYEKL. The CDR3 loop spans 16 amino acids. Losses at the gene ends were 6 bases for V and 5 bases for J; bases not matched to a gene: 11. The DNA for the CDR3 is TGCGCCAGCAGTCTCAGGGCGGGAGGGACTAACAATGAGCAGTTCTTC. Its translation: CASSLRAGGTNNEQFF.

V gene TRBV7-3 combines with J gene TRBJ1-1, with a tentative D call TRBD1 (6 bases). The CDR3 loop spans 15 amino acids. The ends were cut back, 0 bases at V and 0 bases at J, with 8 bases in the middle. Germline V gene sequence: CDR1 SGHTA, CDR2 FQGTGA. The CDR3 region is CASSLTDSVNTEAFF. The CDR3 DNA reads as TGTGCCAGCAGCTTAACGGACAGTGTGAACACTGAAGCTTTCTTT.

V gene TRBV5-4 combines with J gene TRBJ1-5; 9 nucleotides align to TRBD1. The V gene's germline CDR1 is SGHNT and CDR2 YYREEE (reference sequence). Germline trimming cut 4 bases from V and 6 bases from J; bases unmatched to any gene: 5. The CDR3 extends over 14 amino acids. CDR3 DNA: TGTGCCAGCAGCCCGGGACAGGGTATTCAGCCCCAGCATTTT. Translated, it gives CASSPGQGIQPQHF.

This clone came up once. This sequence joins TRBV25-1 and TRBJ2-5; no clear D. CDR3 size: 15 residues. The V and J ends lost 5 bases and 5 bases respectively, with 18 bases between them. Germline V gene sequence: CDR1 MGHDK, CDR2 SYGVNS. This CDR3 reads CASSPRRSFTETQYF. DNA for the CDR3: TGTGCCAGCAGTCCGCGGCGGAGTTTCACGGAGACCCAGTACTTC.

The gene calls are TRBV6-5 and TRBJ1-6; 7 positions match TRBD1. Germline CDR1 MNHEY, CDR2 SVGAGI. The CDR3 covers 14 residues. Germline trimming cut 5 bases from V and 7 bases from J; bases unmatched to any gene: 5. This CDR3 is CASSPRGSNSPLHF. The CDR3 DNA is TGTGCCAGCAGTCCCAGGGGGTCGAATTCACCCCTCCACTTT.